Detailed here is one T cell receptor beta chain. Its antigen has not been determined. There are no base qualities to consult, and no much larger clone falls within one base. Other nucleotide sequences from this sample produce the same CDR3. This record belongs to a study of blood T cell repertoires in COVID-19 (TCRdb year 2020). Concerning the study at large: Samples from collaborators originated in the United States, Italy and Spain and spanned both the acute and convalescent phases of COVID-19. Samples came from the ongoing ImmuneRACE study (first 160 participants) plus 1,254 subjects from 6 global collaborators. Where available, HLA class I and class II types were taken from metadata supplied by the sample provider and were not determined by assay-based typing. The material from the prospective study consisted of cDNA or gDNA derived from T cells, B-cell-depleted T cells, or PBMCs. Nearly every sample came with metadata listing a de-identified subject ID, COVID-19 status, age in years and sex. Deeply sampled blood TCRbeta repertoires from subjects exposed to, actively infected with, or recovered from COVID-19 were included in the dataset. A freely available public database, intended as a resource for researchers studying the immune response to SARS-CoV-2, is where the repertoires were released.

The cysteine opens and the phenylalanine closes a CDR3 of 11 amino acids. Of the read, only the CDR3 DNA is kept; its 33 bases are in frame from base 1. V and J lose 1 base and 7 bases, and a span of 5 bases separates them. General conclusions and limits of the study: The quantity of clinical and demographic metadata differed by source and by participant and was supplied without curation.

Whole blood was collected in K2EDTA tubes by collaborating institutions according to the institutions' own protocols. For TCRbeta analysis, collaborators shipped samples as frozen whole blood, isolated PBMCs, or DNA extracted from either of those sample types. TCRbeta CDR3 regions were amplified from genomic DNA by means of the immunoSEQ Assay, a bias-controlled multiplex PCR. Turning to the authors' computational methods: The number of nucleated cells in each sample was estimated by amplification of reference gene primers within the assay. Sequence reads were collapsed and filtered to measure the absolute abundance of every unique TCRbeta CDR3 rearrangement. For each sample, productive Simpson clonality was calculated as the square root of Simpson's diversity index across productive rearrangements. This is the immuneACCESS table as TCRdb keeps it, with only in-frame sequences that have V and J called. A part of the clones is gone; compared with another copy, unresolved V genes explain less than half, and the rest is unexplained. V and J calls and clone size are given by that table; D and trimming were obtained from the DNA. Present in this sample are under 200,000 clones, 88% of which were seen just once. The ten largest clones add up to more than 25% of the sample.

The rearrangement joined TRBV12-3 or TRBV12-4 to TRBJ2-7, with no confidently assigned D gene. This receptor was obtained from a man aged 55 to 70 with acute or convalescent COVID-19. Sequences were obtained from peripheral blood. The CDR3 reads CASSLGLEQYF. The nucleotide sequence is TGTGCCAGCAGTTTAGGTCTGGAGCAGTACTTC.